This T cell receptor (beta chain) was recovered during a study of blood T cell repertoires in COVID-19. Study overall: Specimens from acute and convalescent COVID-19 originated in the United States, Italy and Spain. From T cells, B-cell-depleted T cells, or PBMCs came the material, which was cDNA or gDNA.

Germline V gives CDR1 LNHDA, CDR2 SQIVND (reference sequence). J lost 8 bases, V lost 3 bases, and 10 bases had no gene match. This CDR3 has 16 amino acids. The repertoire was sequenced with immunoSEQ multiplex PCR; TCRdb's copy has only in-frame clones and lacks some. The sample carries roughly 250,000 clones, 82% recorded once. The gene calls are TRBV19 and TRBJ2-1; 10 positions agree with TRBD1. The material sequenced was peripheral blood. The sequence was collected from a woman older than 75 with acute or convalescent COVID-19. CDR3 coding DNA: TGTGCCAGTAGTATCTCTCCGGGGACAGGGGTTGATGAGCAGTTCTTC. As protein: CASSISPGTGVDEQFF.